This TCR beta chain came from a study of CD8+CD57+ T cells in acquired aplastic anemia. On the study more broadly: Isolated CD4+ and CD8+ cells, once sorted, yielded DNA averaging roughly 3 ug.

The use of genomic DNA as template underpinned the TCR beta VDJ and CDR3 profiling. TCRdb passed the reads through MiXCR, listing each CDR3 protein once. The data show some 290,000 distinct CDR3 sequences, with 50% to 70% seen just once and 7% to 9% held by the top ten. This clonotype has a count of ten or more. Antigen: not known. The length of the CDR3 is 14 residues. Germline CDR1 is LNHDA and CDR2 is SQIVND (reference sequence). Trimming removed 1 base at V and 1 base at J, with 7 bases between. Study-wide results and caveats: Significance was not reached for CD8+ Simpson's diversity between patients and controls.

The chain combines TRBV19 with TRBJ1-2; D not certain. This TCR was sampled from a human donor with severe aplastic anemia or a healthy control (not recorded which). The sequencing sample was made of sorted CD4+, CD8+, or CD8+CD57+ T cells (not recorded which) from PBMCs. The chain's CDR3 is CASSIVGVNYGYTF. CDR3 nucleotide sequence: TGTGCCAGTAGTATAGTCGGAGTTAACTATGGCTACACCTTC. Variable domain in full (rest from reference TRBV19 and TRBJ1-2): DGGITQSPKYLFRKEGQNVTLSCEQNLNHDAMYWYRQDPGQGLRLIYYSQIVNDFQKGDIAEGYSVSREKKESFPLTVTSAQKNPTAFYLCASSIVGVNYGYTFGSGTRLTVV.